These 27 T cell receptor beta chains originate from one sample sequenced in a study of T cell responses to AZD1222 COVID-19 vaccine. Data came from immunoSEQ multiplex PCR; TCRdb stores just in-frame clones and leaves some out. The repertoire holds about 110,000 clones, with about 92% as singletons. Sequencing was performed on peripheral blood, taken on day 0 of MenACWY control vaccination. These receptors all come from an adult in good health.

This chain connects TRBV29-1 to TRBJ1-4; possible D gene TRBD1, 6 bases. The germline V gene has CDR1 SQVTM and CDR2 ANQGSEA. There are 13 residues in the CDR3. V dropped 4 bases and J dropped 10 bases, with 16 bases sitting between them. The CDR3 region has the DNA TGCAGCGTTGGAGACAGGAATGGGGGAAAACTGTTTTTT. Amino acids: CSVGDRNGGKLFF.

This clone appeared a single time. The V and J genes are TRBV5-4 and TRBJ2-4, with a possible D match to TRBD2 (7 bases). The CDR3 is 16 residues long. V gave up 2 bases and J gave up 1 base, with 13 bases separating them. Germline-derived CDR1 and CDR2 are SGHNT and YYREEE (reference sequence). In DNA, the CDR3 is TGTGCCAGCAGCTTTATGGGGGGGGCGGCCAAAAACATTCAGTACTTC. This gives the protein CASSFMGGAAKNIQYF. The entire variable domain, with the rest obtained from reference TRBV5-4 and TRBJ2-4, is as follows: ETGVTQSPTHLIKTRGQQVTLRCSSQSGHNTVSWYQQALGQGPQFIFQYYREEENGRGNFPPRFSGLQFPNYSSELNVNALELDDSALYLCASSFMGGAAKNIQYFGAGTRLSVL.

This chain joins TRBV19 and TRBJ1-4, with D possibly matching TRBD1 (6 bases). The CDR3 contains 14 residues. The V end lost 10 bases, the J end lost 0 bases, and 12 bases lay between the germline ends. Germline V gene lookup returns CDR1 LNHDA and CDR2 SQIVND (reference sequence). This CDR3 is CATSRGTTNEKLFF. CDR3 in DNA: TGTGCCACCTCTAGGGGGACAACTAATGAAAAACTGTTTTTT.

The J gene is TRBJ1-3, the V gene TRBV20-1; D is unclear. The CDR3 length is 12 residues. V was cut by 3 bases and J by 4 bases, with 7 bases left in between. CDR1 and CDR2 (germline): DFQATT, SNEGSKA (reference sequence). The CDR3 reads CSASPRGNTIYF. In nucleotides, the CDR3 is TGCAGTGCTAGTCCCCGAGGAAACACCATATATTTT.

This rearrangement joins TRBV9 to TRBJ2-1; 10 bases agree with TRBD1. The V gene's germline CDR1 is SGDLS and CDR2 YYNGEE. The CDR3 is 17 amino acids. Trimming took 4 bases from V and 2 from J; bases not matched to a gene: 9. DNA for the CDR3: TGTGCCAGCAGCCCGCGAGGGACAGGGGCGGCCTACAATGAGCAGTTCTTC. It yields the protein CASSPRGTGAAYNEQFF.

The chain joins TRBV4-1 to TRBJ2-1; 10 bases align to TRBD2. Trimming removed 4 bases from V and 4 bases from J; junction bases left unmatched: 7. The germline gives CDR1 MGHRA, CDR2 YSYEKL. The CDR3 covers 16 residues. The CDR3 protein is CASSRISGGLYNEQFF. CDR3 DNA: TGCGCCAGCAGCCGAATTAGCGGGGGGTTGTACAATGAGCAGTTCTTC.

CDR3 DNA sequence: TGTGCCAGCAGTGCTTACAGGGGTGCGAATTTGGAAGCTTTCTTT. This codes for CASSAYRGANLEAFF. The chain uses TRBV9 and TRBJ1-1; 7 bases are shared with TRBD1. The V gene end was trimmed by 5 bases and the J gene end by 8 bases; junction bases not matched to a gene: 15. This CDR3 region has 15 residues. The germline V gene encodes CDR1 SGDLS and CDR2 YYNGEE.

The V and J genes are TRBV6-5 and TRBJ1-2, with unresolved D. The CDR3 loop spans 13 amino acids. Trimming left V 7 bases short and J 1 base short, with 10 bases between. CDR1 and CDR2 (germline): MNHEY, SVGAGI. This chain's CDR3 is CASTAVVNYGYTF. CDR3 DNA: TGTGCCAGCACTGCAGTGGTTAACTATGGCTACACCTTC.

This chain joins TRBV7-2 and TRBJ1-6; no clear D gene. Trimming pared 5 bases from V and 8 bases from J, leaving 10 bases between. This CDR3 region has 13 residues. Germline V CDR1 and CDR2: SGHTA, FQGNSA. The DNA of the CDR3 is TGTGCCAGCAGCCCCCCTTATGATTCACCCCTCCACTTT. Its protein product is CASSPPYDSPLHF.

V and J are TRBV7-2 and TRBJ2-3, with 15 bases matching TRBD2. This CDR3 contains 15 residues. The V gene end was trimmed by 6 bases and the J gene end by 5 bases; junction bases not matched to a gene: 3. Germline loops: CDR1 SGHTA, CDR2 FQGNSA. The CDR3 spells CASSRTSGGGDTQYF. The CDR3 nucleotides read TGTGCCAGCAGTCGGACTAGCGGGGGGGGAGATACGCAGTATTTT.

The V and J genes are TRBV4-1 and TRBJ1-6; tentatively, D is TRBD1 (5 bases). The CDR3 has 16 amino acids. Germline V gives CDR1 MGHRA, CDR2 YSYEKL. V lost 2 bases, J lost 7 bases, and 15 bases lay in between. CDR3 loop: CASSQLPGEGNSPLHF. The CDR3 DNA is TGCGCCAGCAGCCAACTCCCGGGAGAGGGGAATTCACCCCTCCACTTT.

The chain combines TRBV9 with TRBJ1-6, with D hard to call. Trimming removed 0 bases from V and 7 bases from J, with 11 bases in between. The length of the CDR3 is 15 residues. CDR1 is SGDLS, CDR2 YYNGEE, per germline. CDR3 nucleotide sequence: TGTGCCAGCAGCGTAGTAGGTCTGGGGAATTCACCCCTCCACTTT. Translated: CASSVVGLGNSPLHF.

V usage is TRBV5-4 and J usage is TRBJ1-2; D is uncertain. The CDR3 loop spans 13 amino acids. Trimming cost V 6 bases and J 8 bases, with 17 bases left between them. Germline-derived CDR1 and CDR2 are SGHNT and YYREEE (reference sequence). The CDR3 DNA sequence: TGTGCCAGCACCCTCCGGGATGGGAGCGGCTACACCTTC. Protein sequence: CASTLRDGSGYTF. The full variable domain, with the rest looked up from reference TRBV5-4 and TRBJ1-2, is ETGVTQSPTHLIKTRGQQVTLRCSSQSGHNTVSWYQQALGQGPQFIFQYYREEENGRGNFPPRFSGLQFPNYSSELNVNALELDDSALYLCASTLRDGSGYTFGSGTRLTVV.

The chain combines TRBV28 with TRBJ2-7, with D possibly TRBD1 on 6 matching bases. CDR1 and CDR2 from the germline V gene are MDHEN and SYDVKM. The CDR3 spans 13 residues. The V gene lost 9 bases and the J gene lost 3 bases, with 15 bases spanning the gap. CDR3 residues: CASSGVIFYEQYF. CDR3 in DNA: TGTGCCAGTTCAGGGGTAATTTTCTACGAGCAGTACTTC.

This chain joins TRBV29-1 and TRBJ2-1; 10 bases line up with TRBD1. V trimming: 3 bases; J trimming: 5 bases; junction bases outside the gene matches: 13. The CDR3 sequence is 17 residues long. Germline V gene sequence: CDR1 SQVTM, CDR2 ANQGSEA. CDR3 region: CSVDGQGGVMKHNEQFF. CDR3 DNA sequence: TGCAGCGTTGACGGACAGGGGGGGGTTATGAAACACAATGAGCAGTTCTTC.

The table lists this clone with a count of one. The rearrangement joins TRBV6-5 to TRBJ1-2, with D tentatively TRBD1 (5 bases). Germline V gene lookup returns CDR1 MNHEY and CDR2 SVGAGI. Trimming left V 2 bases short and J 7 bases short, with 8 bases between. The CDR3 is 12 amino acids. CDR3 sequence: CASSYGGFGYTF. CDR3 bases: TGTGCCAGCAGTTACGGGGGGTTTGGCTACACCTTC.

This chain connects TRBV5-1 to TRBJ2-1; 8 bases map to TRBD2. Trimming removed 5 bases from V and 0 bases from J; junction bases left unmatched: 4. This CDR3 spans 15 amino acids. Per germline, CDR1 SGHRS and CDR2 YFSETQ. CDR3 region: CASSSGGTSYNEQFF. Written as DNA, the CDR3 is TGCGCCAGCAGTTCGGGGGGGACCTCCTACAATGAGCAGTTCTTC.

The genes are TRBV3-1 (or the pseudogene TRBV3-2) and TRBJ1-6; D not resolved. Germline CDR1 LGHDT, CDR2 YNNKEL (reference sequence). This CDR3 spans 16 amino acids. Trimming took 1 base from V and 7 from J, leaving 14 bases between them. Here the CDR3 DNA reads TGTGCCAGCAGCCAAGGAGGGCAGCGCCGGAATTCACCCCTCCACTTT. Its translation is CASSQGGQRRNSPLHF.

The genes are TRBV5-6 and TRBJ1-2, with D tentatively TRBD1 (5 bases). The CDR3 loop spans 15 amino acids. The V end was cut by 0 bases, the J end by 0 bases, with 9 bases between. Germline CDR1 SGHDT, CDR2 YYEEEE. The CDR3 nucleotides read TGTGCCAGCAGCTTGGGGGGGTTAGCTAACTATGGCTACACCTTC. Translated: CASSLGGLANYGYTF.

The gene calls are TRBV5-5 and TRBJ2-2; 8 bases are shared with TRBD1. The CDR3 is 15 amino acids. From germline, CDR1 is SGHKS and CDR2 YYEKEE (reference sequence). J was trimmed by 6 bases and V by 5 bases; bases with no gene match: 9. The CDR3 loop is CASSSDRVISGELFF. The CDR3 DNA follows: TGTGCCAGCAGTTCGGACAGGGTGATTTCCGGGGAGCTGTTTTTT. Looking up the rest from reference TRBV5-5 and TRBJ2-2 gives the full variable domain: DAGVTQSPTHLIKTRGQQVTLRCSPISGHKSVSWYQQVLGQGPQFIFQYYEKEERGRGNFPDRFSARQFPNYSSELNVNALLLGDSALYLCASSSDRVISGELFFGEGSRLTVL.

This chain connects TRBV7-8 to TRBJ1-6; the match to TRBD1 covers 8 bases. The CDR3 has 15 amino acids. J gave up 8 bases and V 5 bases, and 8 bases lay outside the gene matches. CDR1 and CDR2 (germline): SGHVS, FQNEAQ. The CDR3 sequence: CASSLSGTGYSPLHF. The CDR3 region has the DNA TGTGCCAGCAGCCTATCCGGGACAGGATATTCACCCCTCCACTTT.

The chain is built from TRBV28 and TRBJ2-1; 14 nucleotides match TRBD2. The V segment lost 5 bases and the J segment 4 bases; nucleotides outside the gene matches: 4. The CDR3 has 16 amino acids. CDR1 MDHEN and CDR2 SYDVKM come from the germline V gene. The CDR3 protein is CASSTRLAGGYNEQFF. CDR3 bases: TGTGCCAGCAGTACGCGACTAGCGGGGGGGTACAATGAGCAGTTCTTC.

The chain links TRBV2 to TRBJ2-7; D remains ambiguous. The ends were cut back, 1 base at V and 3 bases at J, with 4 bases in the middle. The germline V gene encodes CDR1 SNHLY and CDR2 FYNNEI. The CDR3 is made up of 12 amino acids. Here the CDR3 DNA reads TGTGCCAGCAGTGAAGGAGGCTACGAGCAGTACTTC. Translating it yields CASSEGGYEQYF.

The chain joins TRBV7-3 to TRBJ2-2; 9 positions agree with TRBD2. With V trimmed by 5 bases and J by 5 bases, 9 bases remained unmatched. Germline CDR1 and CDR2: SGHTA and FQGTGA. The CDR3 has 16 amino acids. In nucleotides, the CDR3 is TGTGCCAGCAGCGTTAGCGGGGGCGTTAAGACCGGGGAGCTGTTTTTT. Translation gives CASSVSGGVKTGELFF.

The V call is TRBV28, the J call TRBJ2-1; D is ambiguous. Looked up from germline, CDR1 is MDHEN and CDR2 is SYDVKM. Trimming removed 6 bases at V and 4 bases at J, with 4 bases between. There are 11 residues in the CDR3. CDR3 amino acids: CASRQYNEQFF. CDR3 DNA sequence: TGTGCCAGCAGACAGTACAATGAGCAGTTCTTC.

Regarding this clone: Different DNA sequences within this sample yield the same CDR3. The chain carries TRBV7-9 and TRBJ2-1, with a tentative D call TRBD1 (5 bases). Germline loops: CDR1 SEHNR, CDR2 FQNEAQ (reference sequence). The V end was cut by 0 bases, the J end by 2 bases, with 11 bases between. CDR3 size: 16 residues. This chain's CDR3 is CASSLALAGTYNEQFF. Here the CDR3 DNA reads TGTGCCAGCAGCTTAGCTTTGGCAGGGACCTACAATGAGCAGTTCTTC.

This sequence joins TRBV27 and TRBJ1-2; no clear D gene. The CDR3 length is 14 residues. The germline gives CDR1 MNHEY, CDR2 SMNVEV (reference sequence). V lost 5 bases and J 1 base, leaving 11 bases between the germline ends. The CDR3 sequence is CASSTRTGNYGYTF. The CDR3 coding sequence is TGTGCCAGCAGTACGCGGACGGGTAACTATGGCTACACCTTC.